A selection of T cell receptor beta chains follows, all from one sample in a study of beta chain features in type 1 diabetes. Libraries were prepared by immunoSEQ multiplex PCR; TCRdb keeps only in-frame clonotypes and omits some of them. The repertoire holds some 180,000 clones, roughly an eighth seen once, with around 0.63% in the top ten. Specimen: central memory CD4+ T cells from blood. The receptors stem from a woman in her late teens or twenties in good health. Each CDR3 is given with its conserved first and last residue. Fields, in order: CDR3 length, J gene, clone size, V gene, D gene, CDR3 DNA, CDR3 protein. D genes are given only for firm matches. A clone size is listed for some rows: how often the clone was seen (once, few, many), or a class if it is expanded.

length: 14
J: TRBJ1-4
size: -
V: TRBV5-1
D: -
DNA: TGCGCCAGCAGCTTGGGCAGGGTTGGCGAAAAACTGTTTTTT
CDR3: CASSLGRVGEKLFF

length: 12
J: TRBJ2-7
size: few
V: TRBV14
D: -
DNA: TGTGCCAGCAGCCAAGCCAGGGTCGAGCAGTACTTC
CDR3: CASSQARVEQYF

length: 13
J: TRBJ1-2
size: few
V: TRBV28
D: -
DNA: TGTGCCAGCAGTTTGGGAGGACCCTATGGCTACACCTTC
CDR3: CASSLGGPYGYTF

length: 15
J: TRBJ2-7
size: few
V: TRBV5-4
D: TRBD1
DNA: TGTGCCAGCAGCTTGGACCAGGGGGCCTCCTACGAGCAGTACTTC
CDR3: CASSLDQGASYEQYF

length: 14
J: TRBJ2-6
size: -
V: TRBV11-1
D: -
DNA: TGTGCCAGCAGCTTAGTATCTGGGGCCAACGTCCTGACTTTC
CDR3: CASSLVSGANVLTF

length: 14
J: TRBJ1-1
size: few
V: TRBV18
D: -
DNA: TGTGCCAGCTCACCGACAAATATGAACACTGAAGCTTTCTTT
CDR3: CASSPTNMNTEAFF

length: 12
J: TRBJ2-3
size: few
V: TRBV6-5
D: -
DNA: TGTGCCAGCAGTCCTTTCGCAGATACGCAGTATTTT
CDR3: CASSPFADTQYF

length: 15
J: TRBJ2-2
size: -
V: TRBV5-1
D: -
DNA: TGCGCCAGCAGCTTGGATACAGCCGTCACCGGGGAGCTGTTTTTT
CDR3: CASSLDTAVTGELFF

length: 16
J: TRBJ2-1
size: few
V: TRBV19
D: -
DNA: TGTGCCAGTAGTATTCGCCGGATAGCCACCTTGGCTGAGCAGTTCTTC
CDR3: CASSIRRIATLAEQFF

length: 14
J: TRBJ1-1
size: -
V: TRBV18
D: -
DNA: TGTGCCAGCTCGACATACCGGGAGAACACTGAAGCTTTCTTT
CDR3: CASSTYRENTEAFF

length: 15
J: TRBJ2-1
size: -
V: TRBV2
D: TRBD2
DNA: TGTGCCAGCAGACCCGGGACTAGCGGTTACAATGAGCAGTTCTTC
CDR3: CASRPGTSGYNEQFF

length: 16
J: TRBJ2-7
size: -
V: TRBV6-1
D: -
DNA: TGTGCCAGCAGTGAGCAGGGGGGTATGTCCTCCTACGAGCAGTACTTC
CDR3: CASSEQGGMSSYEQYF

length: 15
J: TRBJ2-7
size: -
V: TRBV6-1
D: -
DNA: TGTGCCAGCAGGCCAGGATCGACAGTTACCTACGAGCAGTACTTC
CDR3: CASRPGSTVTYEQYF

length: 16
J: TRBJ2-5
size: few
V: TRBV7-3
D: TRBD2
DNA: TGTGCCAGCAGCCCCCCCGGGGTAGCGGGAAGAGAGACCCAGTACTTC
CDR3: CASSPPGVAGRETQYF

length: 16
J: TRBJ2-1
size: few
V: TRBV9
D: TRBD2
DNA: TGTGCCAGCAGCAAACTAGCGCAGAGCTCCTACAATGAGCAGTTCTTC
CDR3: CASSKLAQSSYNEQFF

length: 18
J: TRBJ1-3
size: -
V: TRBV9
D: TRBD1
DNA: TGTGCCAGCAGCGTAGGGGGAGACAGGGTGTCTACTGGAAACACCATATATTTT
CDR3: CASSVGGDRVSTGNTIYF

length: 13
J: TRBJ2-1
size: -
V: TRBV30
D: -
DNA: TGTGCCTGGAGTGTGCAGGGCTACAATGAGCAGTTCTTC
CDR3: CAWSVQGYNEQFF

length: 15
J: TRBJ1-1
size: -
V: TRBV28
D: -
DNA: TGTGCCAGCAGTTCGCCGCAGGGTAGGGGCCATGAAGCTTTCTTT
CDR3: CASSSPQGRGHEAFF

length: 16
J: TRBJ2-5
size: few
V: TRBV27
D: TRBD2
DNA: TGTGCCAGCACCCGGGGACTAGCGGGAGATGGCGAGACCCAGTACTTC
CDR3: CASTRGLAGDGETQYF

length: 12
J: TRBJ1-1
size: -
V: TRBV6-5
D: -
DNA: TGTGCCAGCAGTGAGATGAACACTGAAGCTTTCTTT
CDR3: CASSEMNTEAFF

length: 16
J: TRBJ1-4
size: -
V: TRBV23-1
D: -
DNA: TGCGCCAGCAGTCCCTCGAGGGGGTTGGAGGTTGAAAAACTGTTTTTT
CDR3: CASSPSRGLEVEKLFF

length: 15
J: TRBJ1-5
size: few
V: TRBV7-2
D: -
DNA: TGTGCCAGCAGCTTAACAATCCAGGTAGATCAGCCCCAGCATTTT
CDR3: CASSLTIQVDQPQHF

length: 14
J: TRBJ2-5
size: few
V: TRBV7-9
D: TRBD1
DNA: TGTGCCAGCAGCTTCAGGACAGGGGGAGAGACCCAGTACTTC
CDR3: CASSFRTGGETQYF

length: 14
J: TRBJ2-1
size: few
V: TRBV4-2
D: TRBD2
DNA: TGTGCCAGCAGCCAAGAAGCGGGAAACAATGAGCAGTTCTTC
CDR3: CASSQEAGNNEQFF

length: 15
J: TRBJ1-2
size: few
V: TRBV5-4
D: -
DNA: TGTGCCAGCAGCTTGGACCTGGGCCCTAACTATGGCTACACCTTC
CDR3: CASSLDLGPNYGYTF

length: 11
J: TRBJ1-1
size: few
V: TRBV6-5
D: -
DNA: TGTGCCAGCAGAACAGGGCGACGGGCTTTCTTT
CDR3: CASRTGRRAFF

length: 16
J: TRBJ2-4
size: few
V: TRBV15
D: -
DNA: TGTGCCACCAGCAGAGATACCCGGACAATCAAAAACATTCAGTACTTC
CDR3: CATSRDTRTIKNIQYF

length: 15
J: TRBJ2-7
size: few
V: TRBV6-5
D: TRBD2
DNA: TGTGCCAGCAATGATGATGCGGGAGGGAGATACGAGCAGTACTTC
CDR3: CASNDDAGGRYEQYF

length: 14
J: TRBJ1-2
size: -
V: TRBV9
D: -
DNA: TGTGCCAGCAGCGTAGGGGCGTTTCGCTATGGCTACACCTTC
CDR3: CASSVGAFRYGYTF

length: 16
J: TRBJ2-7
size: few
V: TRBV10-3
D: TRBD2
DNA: TGTGCCATCAGTGATAGGACGGGAGGGACCGGTTACGAGCAGTACTTC
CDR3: CAISDRTGGTGYEQYF

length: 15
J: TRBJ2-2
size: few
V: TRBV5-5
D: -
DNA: TGTGCCAGCAGCTTGGCCGCTAGCCACACCGGGGAGCTGTTTTTT
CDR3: CASSLAASHTGELFF

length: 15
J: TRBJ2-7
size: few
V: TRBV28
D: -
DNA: TGTGCCAGCAATGACCACGGGGACACGGCCTACGAGCAGTACTTC
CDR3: CASNDHGDTAYEQYF

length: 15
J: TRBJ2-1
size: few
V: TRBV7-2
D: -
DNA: TGTGCCAGCAGCTTAGACGGGAGCCTCTACAATGAGCAGTTCTTC
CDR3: CASSLDGSLYNEQFF

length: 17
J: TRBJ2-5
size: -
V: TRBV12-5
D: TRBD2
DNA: TGTGCTAGTGGGGCCGGGACTAGCGGGAGCCCCCAAGAGACCCAGTACTTC
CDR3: CASGAGTSGSPQETQYF

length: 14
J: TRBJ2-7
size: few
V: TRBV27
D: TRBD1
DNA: TGTGCCAGCAGTTCAGCCGGGACAGGGGGTTATGAGGACTTC
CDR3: CASSSAGTGGYEDF

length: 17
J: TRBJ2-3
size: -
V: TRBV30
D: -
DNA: TGCGCCGGGAGCGGGACACCATCCCGCGTATCCACAGATACGCAGTATTTT
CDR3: CAGSGTPSRVSTDTQYF

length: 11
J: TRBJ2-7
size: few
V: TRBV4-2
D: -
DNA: TGTGCCAGCAGCCTCCACTACGAGCAGTACTTC
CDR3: CASSLHYEQYF

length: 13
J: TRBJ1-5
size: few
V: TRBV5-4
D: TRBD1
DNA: TGTGCCAGCAGCGCCGGACAGGGCCGGCCCCAGCATTTT
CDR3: CASSAGQGRPQHF

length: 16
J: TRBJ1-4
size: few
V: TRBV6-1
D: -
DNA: TGTGCCAGCAGTGTCCTTCCAGGGGCAACTAATGAAAAACTGTTTTTT
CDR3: CASSVLPGATNEKLFF

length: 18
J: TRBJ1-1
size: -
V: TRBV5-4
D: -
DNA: TGTGCCAGCAGCCGAAGGAAGGGGACCGGGACACTGAACACTGAAGCTTTCTTT
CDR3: CASSRRKGTGTLNTEAFF

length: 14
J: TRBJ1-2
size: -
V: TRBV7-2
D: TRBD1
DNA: TGTGCCAGCAGCCCTGGGACAGCGAGATATGGCTACACCTTC
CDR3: CASSPGTARYGYTF

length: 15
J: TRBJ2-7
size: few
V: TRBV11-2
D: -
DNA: TGTGCCAGCAGCCCGGGGGGCGAAAGCTCCTACGAGCAGTACTTC
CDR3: CASSPGGESSYEQYF

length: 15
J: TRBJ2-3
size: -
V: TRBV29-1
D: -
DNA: TGCAGCGTAATATTTTGGACAGCCAGCACAGATACGCAGTATTTT
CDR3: CSVIFWTASTDTQYF

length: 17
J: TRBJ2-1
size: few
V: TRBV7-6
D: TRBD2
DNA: TGTGCCAGCAGCTCATCGACCGGGACTAGGTGGAACAATGAGCAGTTCTTC
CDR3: CASSSSTGTRWNNEQFF

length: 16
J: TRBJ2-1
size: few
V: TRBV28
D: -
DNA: TGTGCCAGCAGTTTATTTGGACGAGGGAGCAGGAATGAGCAGTTCTTC
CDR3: CASSLFGRGSRNEQFF

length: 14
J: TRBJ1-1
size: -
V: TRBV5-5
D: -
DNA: TGTGCCAGCAGCTTGTACAGGGCGGGCACTGAAGCTTTCTTT
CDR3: CASSLYRAGTEAFF

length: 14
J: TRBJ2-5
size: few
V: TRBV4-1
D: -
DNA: TGCGCCAGCAGCCAAGACAGGGTCCAAGAGACCCAGTACTTC
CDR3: CASSQDRVQETQYF

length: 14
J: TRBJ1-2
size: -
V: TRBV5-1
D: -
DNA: TGCGCCAGCAGCTTGGATAGGACAGCCCCTGGCTACACCTTC
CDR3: CASSLDRTAPGYTF

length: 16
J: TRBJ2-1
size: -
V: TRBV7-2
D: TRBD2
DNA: TGTGCCAGCAGCTTAGTATCGGGAGGCTCCTACAATGAGCAGTTCTTC
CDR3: CASSLVSGGSYNEQFF

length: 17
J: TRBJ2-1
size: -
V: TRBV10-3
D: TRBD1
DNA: TGTGCCATCAGTGAGTCAGGGGGCGGGTCTATCGTCAATGAGCAGTTCTTC
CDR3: CAISESGGGSIVNEQFF

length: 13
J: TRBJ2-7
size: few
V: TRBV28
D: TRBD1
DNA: TGTGCCAGCACAGCAGGGGGCAAGTACGAGCAGTACTTC
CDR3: CASTAGGKYEQYF

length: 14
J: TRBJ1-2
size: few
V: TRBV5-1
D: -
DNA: TGCGCCAGCAGCGCTAGACAGGAGACCTATGGCTACACCTTC
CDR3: CASSARQETYGYTF

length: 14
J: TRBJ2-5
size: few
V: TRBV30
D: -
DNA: TGTGCCTGGAGTGTGGGTAGCGTCGAAGAGACCCAGTACTTC
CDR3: CAWSVGSVEETQYF

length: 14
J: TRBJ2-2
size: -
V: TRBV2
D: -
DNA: TGTGCCAGCCTGCCAGGGCAAACGGCCGGGGAGCTGTTTTTT
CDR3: CASLPGQTAGELFF

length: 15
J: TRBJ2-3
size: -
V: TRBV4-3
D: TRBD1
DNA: TGCGCCAGCAGCCATGGGGACAGGGCAGCAGATACGCAGTATTTT
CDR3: CASSHGDRAADTQYF

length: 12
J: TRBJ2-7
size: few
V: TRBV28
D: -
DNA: TGTGCCAGCAGTTTCCGGGTTTCCGAGCAGTACTTC
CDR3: CASSFRVSEQYF